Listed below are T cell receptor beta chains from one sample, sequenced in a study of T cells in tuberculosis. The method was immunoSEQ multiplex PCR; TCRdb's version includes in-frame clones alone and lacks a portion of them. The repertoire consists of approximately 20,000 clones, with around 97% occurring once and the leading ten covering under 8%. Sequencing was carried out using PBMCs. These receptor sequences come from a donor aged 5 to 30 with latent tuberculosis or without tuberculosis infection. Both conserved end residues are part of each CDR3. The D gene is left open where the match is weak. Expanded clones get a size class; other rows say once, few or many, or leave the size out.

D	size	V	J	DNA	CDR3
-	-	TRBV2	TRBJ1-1	TGTGCCAGCAGTGAAGGCGTGGACACTGAAGCTTTCTTT	CASSEGVDTEAFF
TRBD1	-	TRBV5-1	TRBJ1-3	TGCGCCAGCAGCACCGGGACAGGCCCAGGAAACACCATATATTTT	CASSTGTGPGNTIYF
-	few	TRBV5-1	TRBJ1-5	TGCGCCAGCAGCCTGGGGGGACAATTTAATCAGCCCCAGCATTTT	CASSLGGQFNQPQHF
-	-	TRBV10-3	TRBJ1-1	TGTGCCATCAGTGAGTCGTCACCCTCGGCGGACACTGAAGCTTTCTTT	CAISESSPSADTEAFF
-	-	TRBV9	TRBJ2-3	TGTGCCAGCGGGCCGGGGGGCCTCACAGATACGCAGTATTTT	CASGPGGLTDTQYF
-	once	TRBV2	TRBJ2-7	TGTGGCTTTGAGTGTCCCCTAATATACGAGCAGTACTTC	CGFECPLIYEQYF
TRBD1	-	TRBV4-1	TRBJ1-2	TGCGCCAGCAGACTTGGACAGGGGATACCTTCCGTCTTC	CASRLGQGIPSVF
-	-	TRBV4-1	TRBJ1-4	TGCGCCAGCAGCCAAGACCCCGGGATCCCCAATGAAAAACTGTTTTTT	CASSQDPGIPNEKLFF
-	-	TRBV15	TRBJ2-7	TGTGCCACCAGCATTCCCAGGGGGGTGGCCGAGCAGTACTTC	CATSIPRGVAEQYF
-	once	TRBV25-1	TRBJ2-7	TGTGCCAGCAGTAGAGGGTTCACCTACGAGCAGTACTTC	CASSRGFTYEQYF
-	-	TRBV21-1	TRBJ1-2	TGTGCCAGCAGCGCGACAGGGAATGGCTACACCTTC	CASSATGNGYTF
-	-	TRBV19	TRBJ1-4	TGTGCCAGTAGATCCGAGGGAGCGACTAATGAAAAACTGTTTTTT	CASRSEGATNEKLFF
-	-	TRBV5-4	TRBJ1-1	TGTGCCAGCAGCTTTGCCGGGAGGCCTGAAGCTTTCTTT	CASSFAGRPEAFF
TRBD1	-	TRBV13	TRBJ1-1	TGTGCCAGCAGCCCCACGGACAGGTTCGGGCCCATGAACACTGAAGCTTTCTTT	CASSPTDRFGPMNTEAFF
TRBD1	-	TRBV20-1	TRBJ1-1	TGCAGTGCGGGACAGCCTGAAGCTTTCTTT	CSAGQPEAFF